This is a list of T cell receptor beta chains from one sample in a study of early T cells in non-severe SARS-CoV-2 infection. MiXCR was run by TCRdb on the 5' RACE reads, yielding one entry per CDR3 protein. The sample yields 43,000 or so distinct CDR3 sequences, around 3.6% seen once. Sequencing input: whole blood. The receptors were sampled from an adult who was a healthcare worker with PCR-confirmed SARS-CoV-2 infection or an uninfected control (not recorded which). CDR3s include the opening cysteine and the closing phenylalanine or tryptophan. The D gene is left open where the match is weak. Size is omitted from some rows. Given values are once, few, many or a class for expanded clones.

J: TRBJ1-5; V: TRBV11-2; size: many; D: -; CDR3: CASSFANQPQHF; DNA: TGTGCCAGCAGCTTCGCTAATCAGCCCCAGCATTTT
J: TRBJ2-3; V: TRBV2; size: once; D: -; CDR3: CAGRTDTQYF; DNA: TGTGCCGGCAGGACGGATACGCAGTATTTT
J: TRBJ1-5; V: TRBV12-3/TRBV12-4; size: many; D: TRBD1; CDR3: CASSLTGISNQPQHF; DNA: TGTGCCAGCAGCCTGACAGGGATAAGCAATCAGCCCCAGCATTTT
J: TRBJ2-7; V: TRBV7-9; size: many; D: -; CDR3: CASSRRGTYEQYF; DNA: TGTGCCAGCAGCCGCAGAGGGACCTACGAGCAGTACTTC
J: TRBJ2-3; V: TRBV7-6; size: many; D: TRBD2; CDR3: CASSLGSPGGGTDTQYF; DNA: TGTGCCAGCAGCTTAGGGTCTCCGGGAGGTGGCACAGATACGCAGTATTTT
J: TRBJ2-2; V: TRBV6-2/TRBV6-3; size: many; D: -; CDR3: CASSYRGRGAGELFF; DNA: TGTGCCAGCAGTTATCGAGGGAGAGGCGCCGGGGAGCTGTTTTTT
J: TRBJ1-1; V: TRBV12-3/TRBV12-4; size: -; D: -; CDR3: CASRYRDARFFF; DNA: TGTGCCAGCAGGTATCGGGACGCCCGTTTTTTCTTT
J: TRBJ1-5; V: TRBV12-3/TRBV12-4; size: many; D: TRBD1; CDR3: CASRYGQGGNQPQHF; DNA: TGTGCCAGCCGCTACGGACAGGGCGGAAATCAGCCCCAGCATTTT
J: TRBJ2-5; V: TRBV12-3/TRBV12-4; size: many; D: TRBD2; CDR3: CASSLAGGSAETQYF; DNA: TGTGCCAGCAGTTTAGCGGGCGGGAGCGCGGAGACCCAGTACTTC
J: TRBJ2-7; V: TRBV7-7; size: many; D: TRBD2; CDR3: CASSLLAGANEQYF; DNA: TGTGCTAGCAGCTTACTAGCGGGAGCCAACGAGCAGTACTTC
J: TRBJ2-7; V: TRBV5-1; size: many; D: -; CDR3: CASSFGGSSYEQYF; DNA: TGCGCCAGCAGCTTTGGAGGAAGCTCCTACGAGCAGTACTTC
J: TRBJ1-6; V: TRBV14; size: many; D: -; CDR3: CASSIRGAAYNSPLHF; DNA: TGTGCCAGCAGCATCCGAGGGGCGGCCTATAATTCACCCCTCCACTTT
J: TRBJ2-7; V: TRBV3-1; size: -; D: -; CDR3: CASSQAGTNYEQYF; DNA: TGTGCCAGCAGCCAAGCCGGGACGAACTACGAGCAGTACTTC
J: TRBJ2-3; V: TRBV6-5; size: many; D: TRBD2; CDR3: CASSSSGATDTQYF; DNA: TGTGCCAGCAGCTCTAGCGGGGCCACAGATACGCAGTATTTT
J: TRBJ2-1; V: TRBV11-2; size: many; D: TRBD2; CDR3: CASSSGLAGEQFF; DNA: TGTGCCAGCAGTTCCGGACTAGCGGGTGAGCAGTTCTTC
J: TRBJ2-2; V: TRBV7-3; size: many; D: -; CDR3: CASSSRAGELFF; DNA: TGTGCCAGCAGCTCTCGAGCCGGGGAGCTGTTTTTT
J: TRBJ2-7; V: TRBV7-8; size: many; D: -; CDR3: CASSLARGPYEQYF; DNA: TGTGCCAGCAGCTTGGCTCGGGGACCCTACGAGCAGTACTTC
J: TRBJ2-3; V: TRBV6-1; size: many; D: TRBD1; CDR3: CASSAGDRVADTQYF; DNA: TGTGCCAGCAGCGCAGGGGACAGGGTTGCAGATACGCAGTATTTT
J: TRBJ2-5; V: TRBV19; size: -; D: -; CDR3: CASSTNREQETQYF; DNA: TGTGCCAGTAGTACAAACAGAGAGCAAGAGACCCAGTACTTC
J: TRBJ1-2; V: TRBV7-9; size: -; D: -; CDR3: CASSLALPIDATF; DNA: TGTGCCAGCAGCTTAGCCCTGCCTATCGACGCCACCTTC
J: TRBJ2-5; V: TRBV7-7; size: many; D: -; CDR3: CASSLEVSAETQYF; DNA: TGTGCTAGCAGCTTAGAAGTTTCAGCAGAGACCCAGTACTTC
J: TRBJ2-1; V: TRBV20-1; size: many; D: TRBD2; CDR3: CSARDPPTSGRWDEQFF; DNA: TGCAGTGCTAGAGATCCCCCGACTAGCGGGAGGTGGGATGAGCAGTTCTTC
J: TRBJ2-1; V: TRBV2; size: many; D: -; CDR3: CASSELRGGTYNEQFF; DNA: TGTGCCAGCAGTGAGCTCCGGGGCGGCACCTACAATGAGCAGTTCTTC
J: TRBJ1-6; V: TRBV30; size: many; D: -; CDR3: CAWARGISPLHF; DNA: TGTGCCTGGGCCAGGGGAATTTCACCCCTCCACTTT
J: TRBJ2-7; V: TRBV20-1; size: -; D: TRBD2; CDR3: CSARAALAGGLQYEQYF; DNA: TGCAGTGCTAGAGCGGCTCTAGCGGGAGGGTTGCAGTACGAGCAGTACTTC
J: TRBJ2-2; V: TRBV7-2; size: few; D: -; CDR3: CASSFVGANTGELFF; DNA: TGTGCCAGCAGCTTTGTAGGGGCGAACACCGGGGAGCTGTTTTTT
J: TRBJ2-5; V: TRBV12-5; size: many; D: TRBD2; CDR3: CASGLVRVSGELHQETQYF; DNA: TGTGCTAGTGGTTTGGTACGGGTTAGCGGGGAACTTCACCAAGAGACCCAGTACTTC
J: TRBJ2-7; V: TRBV12-5; size: many; D: -; CDR3: CASGLVGRGNPEQYF; DNA: TGTGCTAGTGGTTTGGTAGGAAGGGGCAACCCGGAGCAGTACTTC
J: TRBJ1-6; V: TRBV9; size: many; D: TRBD1; CDR3: CASSAGQGKNSPLHF; DNA: TGTGCCAGCAGCGCCGGACAGGGGAAGAATTCACCCCTCCACTTT
J: TRBJ1-5; V: TRBV28; size: many; D: -; CDR3: CASRRGDQPQHF; DNA: TGTGCCAGCAGGCGGGGGGATCAGCCCCAGCATTTT
J: TRBJ2-1; V: TRBV19; size: many; D: TRBD2; CDR3: CASSPGTSGSEQFF; DNA: TGTGCCAGTAGTCCTGGGACTAGTGGTAGTGAGCAGTTCTTC
J: TRBJ2-1; V: TRBV9; size: many; D: -; CDR3: CASSVEGGISEQFF; DNA: TGTGCCAGCAGCGTAGAGGGGGGAATCAGTGAGCAGTTCTTC
J: TRBJ1-5; V: TRBV4-1; size: few; D: -; CDR3: CASSQTVVGHGQPQHF; DNA: TGCGCCAGCAGCCAGACGGTAGTGGGCCACGGCCAGCCCCAGCATTTT
J: TRBJ2-7; V: TRBV6-1; size: many; D: -; CDR3: CASSEDVREPYEQYF; DNA: TGTGCCAGCAGTGAAGATGTCAGGGAGCCCTACGAGCAGTACTTC
J: TRBJ1-1; V: TRBV18; size: many; D: TRBD1; CDR3: CASSPQGADTEAFF; DNA: TGTGCCAGCTCACCACAGGGGGCGGACACTGAAGCTTTCTTT
J: TRBJ1-4; V: TRBV30; size: many; D: TRBD1; CDR3: CAWSLGQGEEKLFF; DNA: TGTGCCTGGAGCCTGGGACAGGGTGAAGAAAAACTGTTTTTT
J: TRBJ1-5; V: TRBV19; size: many; D: TRBD1; CDR3: CASSSGQGNQPQHF; DNA: TGTGCCAGTAGTAGTGGACAGGGGAATCAGCCCCAGCATTTT
J: TRBJ2-1; V: TRBV20-1; size: -; D: TRBD2; CDR3: CSAWETSPYNEQFF; DNA: TGCAGTGCTTGGGAGACTAGCCCATACAATGAGCAGTTCTTC
J: TRBJ2-7; V: TRBV6-1; size: few; D: -; CDR3: CASSEVGNYEQYF; DNA: TGTGCCAGCAGTGAAGTCGGAAACTACGAGCAGTACTTC
J: TRBJ2-2; V: TRBV7-6; size: few; D: -; CDR3: CASSSPKSGTGELFF; DNA: TGTGCCAGCAGCTCGCCCAAGTCGGGCACCGGGGAGCTGTTTTTT
J: TRBJ2-3; V: TRBV7-2; size: medium-sized; D: -; CDR3: CASSSRTSQYF; DNA: TGTGCCAGCAGCTCGCGGACTTCGCAGTATTTT
J: TRBJ1-5; V: TRBV27; size: many; D: -; CDR3: CASSSTGFSNQPQHF; DNA: TGTGCCAGCAGTTCGACGGGTTTTAGCAATCAGCCCCAGCATTTT
J: TRBJ2-5; V: TRBV10-2; size: many; D: -; CDR3: CASSEAVDFQETQYF; DNA: TGCGCCAGCAGTGAGGCCGTTGACTTCCAAGAGACCCAGTACTTC
J: TRBJ2-7; V: TRBV6-5; size: few; D: -; CDR3: CASSPVGQGTYEQYF; DNA: TGTGCCAGCAGCCCCGTGGGGCAGGGAACCTACGAGCAGTACTTC
J: TRBJ1-6; V: TRBV12-2; size: many; D: -; CDR3: CASRAGTGNYSPLHF; DNA: TGTGCAAGTCGCGCCGGGACAGGGAATTATTCACCCCTCCACTTT
J: TRBJ2-3; V: TRBV11-2; size: few; D: -; CDR3: CASSPEGYYIDTQYF; DNA: TGTGCCAGCAGCCCGGAGGGGTACTATATAGATACGCAGTATTTT
J: TRBJ2-6; V: TRBV4-1; size: many; D: TRBD1; CDR3: CASSQDRGQRYSGANVLTF; DNA: TGCGCCAGCAGCCAAGATCGGGGACAGCGATACTCTGGGGCCAACGTCCTGACTTTC
J: TRBJ2-3; V: TRBV20-1; size: many; D: TRBD1; CDR3: CSAVEPLTGTTDTQYF; DNA: TGCAGTGCTGTGGAACCTTTGACAGGGACCACAGATACGCAGTATTTT
J: TRBJ2-3; V: TRBV11-1; size: few; D: -; CDR3: CASSSWGADTQYF; DNA: TGTGCCAGCAGCTCCTGGGGCGCAGATACGCAGTATTTT
J: TRBJ2-1; V: TRBV20-1; size: many; D: TRBD2; CDR3: CSAISSGGGNEQFF; DNA: TGCAGTGCTATCAGTAGCGGGGGGGGCAATGAGCAGTTCTTC
J: TRBJ2-5; V: TRBV20-1; size: many; D: -; CDR3: CSARGPRQTQYF; DNA: TGCAGTGCTAGAGGTCCGAGACAGACCCAGTACTTC
J: TRBJ2-2; V: TRBV11-2; size: many; D: -; CDR3: CASSPLDQRTGELFF; DNA: TGTGCCAGCAGCCCCCTGGACCAGAGAACCGGGGAGCTGTTTTTT
J: TRBJ1-1; V: TRBV15; size: many; D: -; CDR3: CATSRRGNTEAFF; DNA: TGTGCCACCAGCAGACGGGGGAACACTGAAGCTTTCTTT
J: TRBJ2-3; V: TRBV6-4; size: many; D: -; CDR3: CASSDWGGASDTQYF; DNA: TGTGCCAGCAGTGACTGGGGGGGGGCCTCAGATACGCAGTATTTT
J: TRBJ2-5; V: TRBV20-1; size: medium-sized; D: -; CDR3: CSARAGEHQETQYF; DNA: TGCAGTGCTAGGGCCGGGGAGCACCAAGAGACCCAGTACTTC
J: TRBJ2-3; V: TRBV6-5; size: many; D: TRBD2; CDR3: CASSYHRGGSTDTQYF; DNA: TGTGCCAGCAGTTACCACCGCGGGGGGAGCACAGATACGCAGTATTTT
J: TRBJ2-1; V: TRBV19; size: many; D: TRBD2; CDR3: CGGLAGDEQFF; DNA: TGTGGCGGACTAGCGGGAGATGAGCAGTTCTTC